This T cell receptor beta chain was sequenced for a study of T-cell memory formation after mild COVID-19 (dated by TCRdb to about 2021). With regard to the full study: TCR sequence clusters from the two donors were found to be largely donor specific. In two donors, T-cell clones that expanded and contracted after mild COVID-19 were followed by sequencing TCRalpha and TCRbeta repertoires longitudinally. Two young, previously healthy adult volunteers, one female and one male, were included in the cohort. Overall study outcomes, separate from this receptor: Only a couple of mild cases were covered by the study, and larger cohorts that include severe cases with pre-infection samples were considered necessary. From day 15 to 85, contracting clones showed balanced CD4/CD8 phenotypes, whereas a second wave of clones that expanded from day 15 to 37 leaned towards CD4+. Contracting CD4+ clones were found mainly in CM and EM memory subsets, while CD8+ clones were enriched in EMRA. Some responding clones were found in pre-infection memory, which suggests that pre-existing cross-reactive memory T cells took part in the SARS-CoV-2 response. The second-wave clones that peaked on day 37 were not confirmed to be SARS-CoV-2 specific.

Ficoll-Paque density gradient centrifugation was the method used to isolate PBMCs. The sample was run on an Illumina NovaSeq 6000. Using 5'RACE with constant-segment primers, TCRalpha and TCRbeta cDNA libraries were constructed, with sample barcodes and unique molecular identifiers added in the process. Trizol reagent was used to extract RNA from every sample. Libraries were amplified in two PCR steps, with a second sample barcode and Illumina TruSeq adapters added in the second step. Sequencing of libraries was performed on an Illumina NovaSeq with 2 x 150 bp paired-end reads. In the source study's methods: The reads were demultiplexed and collapsed into UMI-guided consensus sequences using migec v1.2.7. Using mixcr v2.1.11, UMI consensuses were aligned to TRA and TRB V and J templates and then assembled into clonotypes. A clonotype was counted as expanded or contracted only if both edgeR and NoisET called the change significant, with noise models trained on biological replicates. edgeR calls used a false discovery rate-adjusted p below 0.01 and a log2 fold-change threshold of 1. As an exploratory analysis of dynamics, max-normalized trajectories of the 1000 most abundant clonotypes were examined by PCA with hierarchical clustering. Separately sequenced CD4+ and CD8+ repertoires were used to assign the CD4 or CD8 phenotype of responding clones. TCRdb applied fastp at Q25 and MiXCR to the public reads, then kept only in-frame beta chains. Rows are unified per CDR3 protein, each entry keeping the most common DNA and genes. The V and J calls and clone size come from TCRdb's table, not from the authors' own analysis. For this sample the table gives 50,000 or so distinct CDR3 sequences, of which 9% to 15% were detected only once. Of the sample, about 25% falls within the top ten clones.

This clonotype has just a few counts. There is no known antigen for this receptor. A much more abundant neighbour one base away suggests this may be a read error. This TCR was sampled from a man aged 18 to 30 who had mild COVID-19 (a few samples of this study predate the infection). The sample titles of this study are shuffled in the database, so cell type and time point are left out; the donor was told from shared clones. The sample was PBMCs or a T cell subset sorted from them (not recorded which).

The DNA is TGCGCCAGCAGCTTTTTGGGTCGCGGCGTAGAGACCCAGTACTTC. Its product reads: CASSFLGRGVETQYF. The chain uses TRBV5-1 and TRBJ2-5; the D gene is unclear. According to the germline V gene, CDR1 reads SGHRS and CDR2 reads YFSETQ. V drops 2 bases and J drops 4 bases, leaving 15 bases in between. Its CDR3 holds 15 amino acids, cysteine through phenylalanine. Only the CDR3 region is kept as DNA, spanning 45 bases read in frame from base 1.